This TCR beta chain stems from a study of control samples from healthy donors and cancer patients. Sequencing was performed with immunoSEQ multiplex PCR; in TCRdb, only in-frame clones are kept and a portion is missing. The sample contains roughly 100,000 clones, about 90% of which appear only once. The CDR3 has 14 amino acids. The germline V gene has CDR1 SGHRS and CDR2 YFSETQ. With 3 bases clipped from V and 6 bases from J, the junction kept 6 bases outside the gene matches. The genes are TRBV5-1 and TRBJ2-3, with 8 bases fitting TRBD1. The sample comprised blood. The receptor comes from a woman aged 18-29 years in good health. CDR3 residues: CASSWGQVLDTQYF. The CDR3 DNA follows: TGCGCCAGCAGCTGGGGACAGGTACTTGATACGCAGTATTTT.